This TCR beta chain was obtained from a study of cytomegalovirus exposure and HLA in healthy donors. General observations from the study: Sequencing depth across donors, presence/absence analyses assumed, was roughly uniform. Later on, a genetic analysis was performed. It linked a missense variant in DCLRE1C with V- and J-gene trimming of TCR beta. Researchers reportedly found TCR beta sequences accurately predicted most subjects' HLA-A and HLA-B alleles. CMV serostatus alone was available as immune exposure information.

13 Jbeta primers and 60 Vbeta primers were used for the PCR. TCRdb's table, derived via immunoSEQ multiplex PCR, lists solely in-frame clones and lacks some. In total, the table holds under 200,000 clones. Germline V lookup: CDR1 GTSNPN, CDR2 SVGIG (reference sequence). V was clipped by 3 bases and J by 4 bases; unmatched bases: 5. The CDR3 sequence is 14 residues long. On this clone: No antigen is known for it.

Sequencing input: PBMCs. The chain carries TRBV30 and TRBJ1-4; 7 nucleotides agree with TRBD1. This clonotype was obtained from a woman aged 18-35 years in good health and CMV-seropositive. The chain's CDR3 is CAWRDRRYNEKLFF. The CDR3 nucleotides are TGTGCCTGGAGGGACAGGAGGTATAATGAAAAACTGTTTTTT.